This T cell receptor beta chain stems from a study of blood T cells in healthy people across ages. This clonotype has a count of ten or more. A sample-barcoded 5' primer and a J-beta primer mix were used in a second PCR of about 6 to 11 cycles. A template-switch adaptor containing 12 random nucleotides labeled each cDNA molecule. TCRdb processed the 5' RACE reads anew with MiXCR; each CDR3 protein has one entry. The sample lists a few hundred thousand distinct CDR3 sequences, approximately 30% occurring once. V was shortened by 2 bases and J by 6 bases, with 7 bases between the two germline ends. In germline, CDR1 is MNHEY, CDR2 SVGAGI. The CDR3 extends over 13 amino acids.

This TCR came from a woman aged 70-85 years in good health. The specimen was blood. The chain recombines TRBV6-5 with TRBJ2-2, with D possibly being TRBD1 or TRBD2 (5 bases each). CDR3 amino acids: CASSYGTSGELFF. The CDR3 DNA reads TGTGCCAGCAGTTACGGGACCTCCGGGGAGCTGTTTTTT.